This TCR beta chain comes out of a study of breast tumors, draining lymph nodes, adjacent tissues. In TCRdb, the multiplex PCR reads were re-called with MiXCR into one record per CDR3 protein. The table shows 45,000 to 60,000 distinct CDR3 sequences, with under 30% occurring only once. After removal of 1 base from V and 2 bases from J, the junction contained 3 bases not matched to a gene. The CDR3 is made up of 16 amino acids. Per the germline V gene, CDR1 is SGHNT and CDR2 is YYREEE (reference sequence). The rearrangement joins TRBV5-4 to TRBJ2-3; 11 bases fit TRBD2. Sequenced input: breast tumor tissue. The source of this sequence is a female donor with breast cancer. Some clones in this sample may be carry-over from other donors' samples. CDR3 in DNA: TGTGCCAGCAGCTTGCGACTAGCGGGGCACACAGATACGCAGTATTTT. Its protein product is CASSLRLAGHTDTQYF. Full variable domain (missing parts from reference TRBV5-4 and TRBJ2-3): ETGVTQSPTHLIKTRGQQVTLRCSSQSGHNTVSWYQQALGQGPQFIFQYYREEENGRGNFPPRFSGLQFPNYSSELNVNALELDDSALYLCASSLRLAGHTDTQYFGPGTRLTVL.